This is a list of T cell receptor beta chains from one sample in a study of early stage breast cancer tumors. Generated by immunoSEQ multiplex PCR, the TCRdb table keeps only in-frame clones and is missing some. The table has about 34,000 clones, 70% to 75% seen once. The sample consisted of breast tumor tissue. The receptors were sampled from a person in their twenties or thirties with breast cancer. The conserved cysteine and the conserved F or W are not part of the CDR3 here. Fields, in order: J gene, V gene, CDR3 protein.

TRBJ2-5,TRBV7-3,ASSLTAGAQETQY
TRBJ2-2,TRBV19,ASSMGPSGELF
TRBJ2-1,TRBV5-4,ASSINLAGSIYNEQF
TRBJ2-5,TRBV5-4,ASSSKDRVNEETQY
TRBJ2-6,TRBV9,ASSRIAASGANVLT
TRBJ2-1,TRBV4-3,ASSQDALAGGFDEQF
TRBJ2-2,TRBV9,ASSALGLRGTGELF
TRBJ2-2,TRBV11-2,ASSLEKTSGNTGELF
TRBJ1-1,TRBV30,AWRASGLTNTEAF
TRBJ1-4,TRBV2,ARAGGQGEKLF
TRBJ1-1,TRBV14,ASSQVGGGGTEAF
TRBJ2-7,TRBV6-6,ASSYADQGLYEQY
TRBJ2-3,TRBV6-5,ASSPGTGHTDTQY
TRBJ2-7,TRBV30,AWSQDLDSYEQY
TRBJ2-1,TRBV7-8,ASSLGQQLFNEQF
TRBJ1-2,TRBV29-1,SVAGDRNYGYT
TRBJ2-5,TRBV4-1,ASSLGGGETQY
TRBJ2-3,TRBV11-2,ASSLGLNTDTQY
TRBJ1-1,TRBV29-1,RVSGTEAF
TRBJ2-7,TRBV19,ASRAPGQRNYEQY
TRBJ1-2,TRBV28,ASSSTNYGYT
TRBJ2-7,TRBV5-1,ASSLGGLSYEQY
TRBJ2-3,TRBV6-5,ASSRTSTDTQY
TRBJ1-1,TRBV5-1,ASSWGTDQMNTEAF
TRBJ2-2,TRBV5-4,ASSLTGFTQNTGELF
TRBJ1-2,TRBV30,AWTLVGVHYGYT
TRBJ2-1,TRBV4-1,ASSPEGASGTLSYNEQF
TRBJ2-7,TRBV7-3,ASSLTSAGAEQY
TRBJ2-1,TRBV11-1,ASSWNNGQGYNEQF
TRBJ1-5,TRBV7-2,ASSLSQGASQPQH